A single sample gave rise to the 21 T cell receptor beta chains below, sequenced in a study of blood T cell repertoires in COVID-19. TCRdb's copy holds only in-frame clones and misses some; the assay was immunoSEQ multiplex PCR. The repertoire holds some 180,000 clones, with 70% to 85% as singletons. Specimen: peripheral blood. Every receptor here comes from a human donor in a cohort sampled during active COVID-19.

The chain uses TRBV11-2 and TRBJ2-2, with a tentative D call TRBD2 (6 bases). V gave up 5 bases and J gave up 5 bases, with 18 bases separating them. Germline-derived CDR1 and CDR2 are SGHAT and FQNNGV. This CDR3 is built from 16 residues. In DNA form, the CDR3 reads TGTGCCAGCAGCCCTCGCGGGGCCCGACGGACCGGGGAGCTGTTTTTT. It encodes CASSPRGARRTGELFF.

The rearrangement links TRBV7-8 to TRBJ2-7; tentatively, D is TRBD2 (5 bases). The CDR3 extends over 15 amino acids. CDR1 is SGHVS and CDR2 is FQNEAQ in the germline V gene. Trimming stripped 3 bases from V and 2 bases from J, with 14 bases between. CDR3 DNA: TGTGCCAGCAGCTTGGCGAGGGAATTGGCCTACGAGCAGTACTTC. Translated: CASSLARELAYEQYF.

CDR3: CASSSSPKQFYEQYF. DNA for the CDR3: TGTGCCAGCAGCTCAAGTCCAAAACAATTCTACGAGCAGTACTTC. The J gene is TRBJ2-7, the V gene TRBV21-1; the table assigns TRBD1, which was not confirmed against the DNA. TRBV21-1 is given as a pseudogene. This CDR3 has 15 residues.

The chain recombines TRBV27 with TRBJ1-1; D is ambiguous. Germline CDR1 and CDR2: MNHEY and SMNVEV (reference sequence). The CDR3 spans 13 residues. V lost 5 bases and J 4 bases, leaving 11 bases between the germline ends. The CDR3 spells CASSRTAGTEAFF. In DNA, the CDR3 is TGTGCCAGCAGTCGAACAGCGGGCACTGAAGCTTTCTTT.

The rearrangement links TRBV7-9 to TRBJ1-5, with 9 bases aligning to TRBD1. This CDR3 region has 13 residues. V shed 4 bases and J 6 bases; nucleotides not matched to a gene: 1. From germline, CDR1 is SEHNR and CDR2 FQNEAQ (reference sequence). The CDR3 spells CASSSGQGQPQHF. The CDR3 DNA follows: TGTGCCAGCAGCTCGGGACAGGGTCAGCCCCAGCATTTT.

The chain is built from TRBV24-1 and TRBJ2-5; D might be TRBD2 (5 bases). Germline values: CDR1 KGHDR, CDR2 SFDVKD. The CDR3 runs to 14 residues. V was cut by 2 bases and J by 5 bases, with 11 bases left in between. In DNA, the CDR3 is TGTGCCACCAGTGATTCTCCGGACTGGGAGACCCAGTACTTC. Translating gives CATSDSPDWETQYF.

This clone was counted only a few times. The chain uses TRBV3-1 (or the pseudogene TRBV3-2) and TRBJ1-2; a weak D match, TRBD1 (5 bases). CDR1 is LGHDT and CDR2 is YNNKEL in the germline V gene (reference sequence). The CDR3 loop spans 15 amino acids. The germline V and J ends were trimmed by 4 bases and 4 bases, with 16 bases remaining between them. This CDR3 is CASSPSDTPGYGYTF. The CDR3 bases are TGTGCCAGCAGCCCATCGGACACCCCCGGCTATGGCTACACCTTC.

This clone appeared a single time. The chain has TRBV6-6 and TRBJ2-7, with D possibly being TRBD1 (6 bases). CDR1 and CDR2 from the germline V gene are MNHNY and SVGAGI (reference sequence). This CDR3 has 16 residues. V shed 2 bases and J shed 1 base, with 15 bases lying between them. The CDR3, as DNA: TGTGCCAGCAGTTACGCAGGGGCCTCCCTTTCCTACGAGCAGTACTTC. Its translation: CASSYAGASLSYEQYF.

The CDR3 spells CASSELGGDRHTGELFF. CDR3 coding DNA: TGTGCCAGCAGTGAACTTGGTGGGGACAGGCACACCGGGGAGCTGTTTTTT. The chain recombines TRBV6-1 with TRBJ2-2; 8 nucleotides match TRBD1. The CDR3 covers 17 residues. Per the germline V gene, CDR1 is MNHNS and CDR2 is SASEGT. J was trimmed by 3 bases and V by 2 bases; bases with no gene match: 8.

This clone appeared a few times. The genes are TRBV4-1 and TRBJ1-5, with 7 bases matching TRBD1. Trimming at V came to 2 bases and at J to 0 bases, leaving 4 bases not matched to a gene. The germline gives CDR1 MGHRA, CDR2 YSYEKL. CDR3 size: 16 residues. In DNA form, the CDR3 reads TGCGCCAGCAGCCAAAGGGACAGAGATAGCAATCAGCCCCAGCATTTT. It encodes CASSQRDRDSNQPQHF.

The genes are TRBV19 and TRBJ1-5; 7 bases map to TRBD1. Looked up from germline, CDR1 is LNHDA and CDR2 is SQIVND (reference sequence). The CDR3 extends over 16 amino acids. J gave up 6 bases and V 1 base, and 9 bases lay outside the gene matches. The CDR3 region has the DNA TGTGCCAGTAGTATAGCCGGAGGGGGCCGGGTTCAGCCCCAGCATTTT. Translation: CASSIAGGGRVQPQHF.

The chain carries TRBV6-6 and TRBJ1-1, with 7 bases aligning to TRBD1. In germline, CDR1 is MNHNY, CDR2 SVGAGI (reference sequence). V was pared by 8 bases and J by 2 bases, with 8 bases of the junction left unmatched. The CDR3 is made up of 14 amino acids. The CDR3 DNA sequence: TGTGCCAGCGATCTGGGACAGATAAACACTGAAGCTTTCTTT. It codes for CASDLGQINTEAFF.

V and J are TRBV5-4 and TRBJ2-3; TRBD2 matches at 7 bases. The CDR3 runs 16 residues. Germline loops: CDR1 SGHNT, CDR2 YYREEE (reference sequence). V shed 3 bases and J 2 bases; nucleotides not matched to a gene: 9. CDR3 region: CASSSNGGSLTDTQYF. The DNA for the CDR3 is TGTGCCAGCAGCTCTAATGGCGGGAGTCTCACAGATACGCAGTATTTT. Supplemented by reference TRBV5-4 and TRBJ2-3, the full variable domain reads ETGVTQSPTHLIKTRGQQVTLRCSSQSGHNTVSWYQQALGQGPQFIFQYYREEENGRGNFPPRFSGLQFPNYSSELNVNALELDDSALYLCASSSNGGSLTDTQYFGPGTRLTVL.

The chain couples TRBV16 to TRBJ2-7; TRBD1 matches at 9 bases. Germline values: CDR1 KGHSY, CDR2 FQNENV. The CDR3 totals 15 residues. J lost 1 base, V lost 0 bases, and 1 base had no gene match. The chain's CDR3 is CASSQSGQGSYEQYF. CDR3 nucleotides: TGTGCCAGCAGCCAATCGGGACAGGGTTCCTACGAGCAGTACTTC.

V gene TRBV5-6 combines with J gene TRBJ2-7; 11 positions match TRBD2. From germline, CDR1 is SGHDT and CDR2 YYEEEE. Losses at the gene ends were 3 bases for V and 3 bases for J; bases not matched to a gene: 5. This CDR3 has 15 amino acids. DNA of the CDR3: TGTGCCAGCAGCTCGGGACTAGCGGACTACTACGAGCAGTACTTC. The encoded protein is CASSSGLADYYEQYF.

The chain employs TRBV9 and TRBJ2-1; 12 bases align to TRBD2. The CDR3 covers 18 residues. The germline V gene encodes CDR1 SGDLS and CDR2 YYNGEE. V shed 4 bases, J shed 7 bases, and the junction held 15 bases outside the gene matches. CDR3 sequence reads: CASSPPSGRALGGNEQFF. As DNA, the CDR3 is TGTGCCAGCAGCCCACCTAGCGGGAGGGCCCTCGGCGGGAATGAGCAGTTCTTC.

The chain carries TRBV2 and TRBJ2-1, with unresolved D. Per the germline V gene, CDR1 is SNHLY and CDR2 is FYNNEI. Between the trimmed V and J ends, which lost 6 bases and 4 bases, there was a span of 10 bases. This CDR3 comprises 13 residues. The CDR3 reads CASSSDSYNEQFF. The CDR3 coding sequence is TGTGCCAGCAGCTCCGACTCGTACAATGAGCAGTTCTTC.

The chain combines TRBV28 with TRBJ1-4, with D possibly matching TRBD1 (5 bases). The germline CDR1 and CDR2 sequences are MDHEN and SYDVKM. The CDR3 is 15 residues long. V gave up 5 bases and J gave up 8 bases, with 18 bases separating them. The CDR3: CASSLTRDGGEKLFF. For the CDR3, the DNA is TGTGCCAGCAGTCTTACAAGAGATGGGGGGGAAAAACTGTTTTTT.

The chain combines TRBV18 with TRBJ1-1, with 9 bases identical to TRBD1. The length of the CDR3 is 13 residues. Germline V gives CDR1 KGHSH, CDR2 LQKENI. V shed 8 bases, J shed 6 bases, and the junction held 7 bases outside the gene matches. DNA of the CDR3: TGTGCCAGCACCGGACAGGGGACCTCTGAAGCTTTCTTT. Its protein is CASTGQGTSEAFF. Variable domain in full (rest from reference TRBV18 and TRBJ1-1): NAGVMQNPRHLVRRRGQEARLRCSPMKGHSHVYWYRQLPEEGLKFMVYLQKENIIDESGMPKERFSAEFPKEGPSILRIQQVVRGDSAAYFCASTGQGTSEAFFGQGTRLTVV.

The chain has TRBV5-6 and TRBJ1-6; D is unresolved. Germline assignment: CDR1 SGHDT and CDR2 YYEEEE. Deletions cut 2 bases from V and 8 bases from J, with 5 bases between. This CDR3 is built from 12 residues. The chain's CDR3 is CASSLQDSPLHF. The CDR3 DNA sequence: TGTGCCAGCAGCTTACAAGATTCACCCCTCCACTTT.

The chain couples TRBV19 to TRBJ2-2; 7 nucleotides agree with TRBD2. The CDR3 covers 17 residues. Germline loops: CDR1 LNHDA, CDR2 SQIVND (reference sequence). V was pared by 3 bases and J by 4 bases, with 11 bases of the junction left unmatched. The CDR3 sequence: CASSILSGGSGTGELFF. Written as DNA, the CDR3 is TGTGCCAGTAGTATCCTATCGGGGGGATCGGGCACCGGGGAGCTGTTTTTT.